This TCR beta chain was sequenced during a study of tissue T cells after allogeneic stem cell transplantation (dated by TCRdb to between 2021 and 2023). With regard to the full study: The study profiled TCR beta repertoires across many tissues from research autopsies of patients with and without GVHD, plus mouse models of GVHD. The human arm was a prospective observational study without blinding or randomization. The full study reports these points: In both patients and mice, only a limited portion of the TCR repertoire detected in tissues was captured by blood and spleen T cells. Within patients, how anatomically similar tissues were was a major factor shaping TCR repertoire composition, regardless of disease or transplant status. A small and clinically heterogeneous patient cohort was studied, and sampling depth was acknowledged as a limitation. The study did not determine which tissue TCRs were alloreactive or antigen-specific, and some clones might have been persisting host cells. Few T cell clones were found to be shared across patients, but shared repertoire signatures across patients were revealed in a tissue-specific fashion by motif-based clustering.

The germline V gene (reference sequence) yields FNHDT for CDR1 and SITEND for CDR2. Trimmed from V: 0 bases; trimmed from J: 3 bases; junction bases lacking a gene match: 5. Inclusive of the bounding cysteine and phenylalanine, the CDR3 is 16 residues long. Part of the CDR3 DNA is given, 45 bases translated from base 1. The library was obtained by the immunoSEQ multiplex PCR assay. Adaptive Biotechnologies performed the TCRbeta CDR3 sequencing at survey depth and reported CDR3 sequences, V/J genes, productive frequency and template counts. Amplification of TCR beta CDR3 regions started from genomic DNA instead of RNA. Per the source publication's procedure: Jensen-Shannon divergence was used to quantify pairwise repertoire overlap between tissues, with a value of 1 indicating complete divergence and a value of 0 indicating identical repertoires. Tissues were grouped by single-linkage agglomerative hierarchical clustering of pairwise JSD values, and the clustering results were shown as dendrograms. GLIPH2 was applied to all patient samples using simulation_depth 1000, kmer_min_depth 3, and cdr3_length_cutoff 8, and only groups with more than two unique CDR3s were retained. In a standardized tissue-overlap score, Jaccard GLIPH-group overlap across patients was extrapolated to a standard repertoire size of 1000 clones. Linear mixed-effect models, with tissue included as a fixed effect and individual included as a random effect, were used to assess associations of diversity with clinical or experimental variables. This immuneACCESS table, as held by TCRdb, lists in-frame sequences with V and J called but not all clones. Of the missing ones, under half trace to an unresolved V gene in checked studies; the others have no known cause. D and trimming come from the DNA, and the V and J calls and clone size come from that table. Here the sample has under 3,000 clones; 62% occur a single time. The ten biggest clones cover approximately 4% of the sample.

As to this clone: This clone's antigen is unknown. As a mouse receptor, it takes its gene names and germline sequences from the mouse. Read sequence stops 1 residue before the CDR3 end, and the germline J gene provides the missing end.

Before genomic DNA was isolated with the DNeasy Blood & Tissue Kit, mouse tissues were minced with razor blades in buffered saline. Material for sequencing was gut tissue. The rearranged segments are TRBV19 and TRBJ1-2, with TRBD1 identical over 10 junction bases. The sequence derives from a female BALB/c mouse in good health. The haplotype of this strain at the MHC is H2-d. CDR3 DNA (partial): TGTGCCAGCAGTATAGCCCGGGGACAGGGGCACTCCGACTACACC. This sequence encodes CASSIARGQGHSDYT. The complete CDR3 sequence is CASSIARGQGHSDYTF.